These T cell receptor beta chains were read from a single sample in a study of beta chain features in type 1 diabetes. Using immunoSEQ multiplex PCR, the repertoire was profiled, and TCRdb retains in-frame clones only, with some absent. The sample contains approximately 250,000 clones, 13% to 15% of which appear only once. Sequenced sample: naive CD4+ T cells from blood. The receptors come from a middle-aged woman in good health. Both conserved end residues are part of each CDR3. The D gene is left open where the match is weak. Size values are once, few and many counts, or a class for expanded clones, and some rows have none.

D gene	J gene	clone size	V gene	CDR3 DNA	CDR3 protein
TRBD1	TRBJ2-5	few	TRBV4-2	TGTGCCAGCAGCCATTCGAGGGGGCCCCAAGAGACCCAGTACTTC	CASSHSRGPQETQYF
-	TRBJ1-4	-	TRBV7-6	TGTGCCAGCAGCACCGCAGGGGCAACTAATGAAAAACTGTTTTTT	CASSTAGATNEKLFF
TRBD2	TRBJ2-7	few	TRBV4-3	TGCGCCAGCAGCCAAGATTGGGGGGGAACAGGACTCTACGAGCAGTACTTC	CASSQDWGGTGLYEQYF
TRBD1	TRBJ1-1	-	TRBV4-1	TGCGCCAGCAGCCAAACAGGGGTAGGCACTGAAGCTTTCTTT	CASSQTGVGTEAFF
-	TRBJ1-2	-	TRBV6-5	TGTGCCAGCAGTTACTCCCGAGCGCGGGATGGCTACACCTTC	CASSYSRARDGYTF
TRBD1	TRBJ2-5	few	TRBV5-1	TGCGCCAGCAGCCCCGGACAGGGAGAGACCCAGTACTTC	CASSPGQGETQYF
-	TRBJ1-2	few	TRBV18	TGTGCCAGCTCACCTGATACAGGAGCTAACTATGGCTACACCTTC	CASSPDTGANYGYTF
-	TRBJ2-7	once	TRBV6-5	TGTGCCAGCACCCTGGCCAGGCTTTCAACCTACGAGCAGTACTTC	CASTLARLSTYEQYF
TRBD2	TRBJ2-7	-	TRBV7-2	TGTGCCAGCAGCTTAGCGGCTAGCGGGGGGTCTATCTACGAGCAGTACTTC	CASSLAASGGSIYEQYF
-	TRBJ2-7	-	TRBV7-8	TGTGCCAGCAGCCCACGACTCAAGGGGTCTGACGAGCAGTACTTC	CASSPRLKGSDEQYF
TRBD1	TRBJ1-5	-	TRBV6-1	TGTGCCAGCAGTGAGACCGGGACAGAAAGACCTCAGCCCCAGCATTTT	CASSETGTERPQPQHF
-	TRBJ2-7	-	TRBV2	TGTGCCAGCAGTTCGACAGATTCCTACGAGCAGTACTTC	CASSSTDSYEQYF
-	TRBJ2-7	-	TRBV4-1	TGCGCCAGCAGCCAGGGACAAGTTACCTACGAGCAGTACTTC	CASSQGQVTYEQYF
-	TRBJ2-5	few	TRBV5-1	TGCGCCAGCAGCGACAGAACCCCGGGAGAGACCCAGTACTTC	CASSDRTPGETQYF
TRBD2	TRBJ2-1	-	TRBV15	TGTGCCACCAGAGTCGTCGGACTAGCGGGGGAGCGGTGGTACAATGAGCAGTTCTTC	CATRVVGLAGERWYNEQFF
TRBD1	TRBJ1-2	-	TRBV29-1	TGCAGCTTAGGGACAGGGGGCGCATATGGCTACACCTTC	CSLGTGGAYGYTF
TRBD2	TRBJ2-7	few	TRBV11-2	TGTGCCAGCAGACCTCTTGGGACTAGCGGGGGGTACGAGCAGTACTTC	CASRPLGTSGGYEQYF
TRBD1	TRBJ1-5	-	TRBV12-5	TGTGCTAGTGGTTCCCACACAGGGGGTAGGAGGCCCCAGCATTTT	CASGSHTGGRRPQHF
-	TRBJ2-5	few	TRBV9	TGTGCCAGCAGCGTAGCTGTGGGGGCAGAGACCCAGTACTTC	CASSVAVGAETQYF
TRBD1	TRBJ2-1	few	TRBV28	TGTGCCAGCACCGGGGGTGGGACAGGGTCGAATGAGCAGTTCTTC	CASTGGGTGSNEQFF
TRBD1	TRBJ2-7	-	TRBV19	TGTGCCACATCAGGGACAGGAGCCCTTTACGAGCAGTACTTC	CATSGTGALYEQYF
-	TRBJ1-6	-	TRBV5-1	TGCGCCAGCAGCCCGCGGGGAACCCTCTATAATTCACCCCTCCACTTT	CASSPRGTLYNSPLHF
-	TRBJ1-3	-	TRBV5-4	TGTGCCAGCAGCTTGGACAGCTCTGGAAACACCATATATTTT	CASSLDSSGNTIYF
TRBD2	TRBJ2-7	few	TRBV6-6	TGTGCCAGCAGACGGGGACTAGCGGGGGCCTCCTACGAGCAGTACTTC	CASRRGLAGASYEQYF
-	TRBJ2-5	-	TRBV7-2	TGTGCCAGCAGCTTAGCTCAGCCGAGTGGGGCGGCCCAGTACTTC	CASSLAQPSGAAQYF
TRBD1	TRBJ1-2	few	TRBV25-1	TGTGCCAGCAGTGAACCAGTGGGGACAGGGTTACGTGGCTACACCTTC	CASSEPVGTGLRGYTF
TRBD2	TRBJ2-3	few	TRBV18	TGTGCCAGCTCACGACTAGCGGGGGACACAGATACGCAGTATTTT	CASSRLAGDTDTQYF
TRBD2	TRBJ2-2	few	TRBV5-6	TGTGCCAGCAGCTCTCGCCTAGCGGGGGGCTTCTCGAACACCGGGGAGCTGTTTTTT	CASSSRLAGGFSNTGELFF
-	TRBJ2-7	few	TRBV5-6	TGTGCCAGCAGCTTCACTGACTACGAGCAGTACTTC	CASSFTDYEQYF
TRBD1	TRBJ2-7	-	TRBV5-1	TGCGCCAGCAACCCGGGACAGGGGAACGAGCAGTACTTC	CASNPGQGNEQYF
-	TRBJ2-5	-	TRBV6-5	TGTGCCAGCAGCGGGGTAGTGGGTGGGACCCAGTACTTC	CASSGVVGGTQYF
-	TRBJ1-2	few	TRBV6-1	TGTGCCAGCAGCAATACAGGGTCGGGCGGCTACACCTTC	CASSNTGSGGYTF
TRBD1	TRBJ2-5	-	TRBV29-1	TGCAGCGTTGTTCCGCCGGGACAGGGAACAGAGACCCAGTACTTC	CSVVPPGQGTETQYF
-	TRBJ1-2	-	TRBV6-1	TGTGCCAGCAGTTCCACCGGTTGGGCGTTTTCTGGCTACACCTTC	CASSSTGWAFSGYTF
TRBD1	TRBJ2-7	-	TRBV18	TGTGCCAGCTCACCTGGGACAGGGCCCGACGAGCAGTACTTC	CASSPGTGPDEQYF
TRBD2	TRBJ2-5	few	TRBV5-1	TGCGCCAGCAGCTCGACCGATAGCGGGGGGCGGGGTGAGACCCAGTACTTC	CASSSTDSGGRGETQYF
TRBD2	TRBJ2-7	few	TRBV9	TGTGCCAGCAGCGGGGGACTAGCGGCGAACTACGAGCAGTACTTC	CASSGGLAANYEQYF
-	TRBJ2-5	few	TRBV5-1	TGCGCCAGCAGCTTGGCCACGGGATCTGAGTGGACCCAGTACTTC	CASSLATGSEWTQYF
-	TRBJ1-1	-	TRBV18	TGTGCCAGCTCACCAGGGACCACTGGGGGGACTGAAGCTTTCTTT	CASSPGTTGGTEAFF
-	TRBJ2-7	-	TRBV5-1	TGCGCCAGCAGCTTAGGACAGGCGGGGTACGAGCAGTACTTC	CASSLGQAGYEQYF
TRBD2	TRBJ2-5	few	TRBV6-5	TGTGCCAGCAGGCGGACTAGCGGGGGAGGGGAGACCCAGTACTTC	CASRRTSGGGETQYF
TRBD2	TRBJ2-5	few	TRBV7-9	TGTGCCAGCAGCGTGGGACTAGCGGGGGTGACGGGAGAGACCCAGTACTTC	CASSVGLAGVTGETQYF
TRBD1	TRBJ1-1	-	TRBV6-5	TGTGCCAGCAGTTACCGGACAGGGGGAGGAGCTTTCTTT	CASSYRTGGGAFF
-	TRBJ2-2	-	TRBV10-1	TGCGCCAGCAGTGATTTCGTGGCGACAGGGGAGCTGTTTTTT	CASSDFVATGELFF
TRBD2	TRBJ2-5	-	TRBV5-6	TGTGCCAGCAGCTTGGGACTAGCGGCGGGCCAGAAGACCCAGTACTTC	CASSLGLAAGQKTQYF
-	TRBJ2-1	few	TRBV19	TGTGCCAGTAGTCCCGGACACTACAATGAGCAGTTCTTC	CASSPGHYNEQFF
TRBD2	TRBJ2-2	few	TRBV5-1	TGCGCCAGCAGCTTGCGGCGCGGGGGGGCCGCGAACACCGGGGAGCTGTTTTTT	CASSLRRGGAANTGELFF
-	TRBJ2-7	few	TRBV5-4	TGTGCCAGCAGCTTGAGGGGTTTAGACGAGCAGTACTTC	CASSLRGLDEQYF
-	TRBJ2-2	few	TRBV7-2	TGTGCCAGCAGCTTAGGTCGGGGCGGGGCCAACACCGGGGAGCTGTTTTTT	CASSLGRGGANTGELFF
-	TRBJ1-6	-	TRBV18	TGTGCCAGCTCACCACCTCGTTCACCCCTCCACTTT	CASSPPRSPLHF
TRBD1	TRBJ2-7	few	TRBV7-2	TGTGCCAGCAGCTTGGACAGGGACGCCTACGAGCAGTACTTC	CASSLDRDAYEQYF